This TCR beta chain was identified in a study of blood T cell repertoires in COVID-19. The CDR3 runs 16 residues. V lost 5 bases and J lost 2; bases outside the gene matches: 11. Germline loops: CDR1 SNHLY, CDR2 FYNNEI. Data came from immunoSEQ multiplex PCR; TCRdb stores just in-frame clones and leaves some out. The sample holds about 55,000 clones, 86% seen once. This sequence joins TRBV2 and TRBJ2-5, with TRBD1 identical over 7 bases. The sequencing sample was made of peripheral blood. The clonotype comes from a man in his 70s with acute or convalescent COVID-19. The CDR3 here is CASSPPRNRGQETQYF. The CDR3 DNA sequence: TGTGCCAGCAGTCCACCCAGAAACAGGGGTCAAGAGACCCAGTACTTC.